The 10 T cell receptor beta chains below come from one sample, sequenced in a study of cytomegalovirus exposure and HLA in healthy donors. The protocol was immunoSEQ multiplex PCR, while the TCRdb copy is restricted to in-frame clones and leaves out a portion. The data show 150,000 to 180,000 clones, 70% to 90% seen once. Sequencing was done on a sample of PBMCs. The receptors come from a human donor in good health.

V usage is TRBV7-9 and J usage is TRBJ2-2; TRBD2 matches 9 bases. V trimming: 9 bases; J trimming: 1 base; junction bases outside the gene matches: 3. The V gene's germline CDR1 is SEHNR and CDR2 FQNEAQ (reference sequence). CDR3 length: 14 amino acids. The CDR3 protein is CASTTSGNTGELFF. CDR3 in DNA: TGTGCCAGTACGACTAGCGGGAACACCGGGGAGCTGTTTTTT.

Only one count was recorded for this clone. The chain employs TRBV13 and TRBJ2-7, with 8 bases lining up with TRBD2. The CDR3 consists of 15 residues. V dropped 2 bases and J dropped 0; count of bases not matched to a gene: 3. CDR1 is PRHDT and CDR2 is FYEKMQ in the germline V gene (reference sequence). CDR3 sequence (DNA): TGTGCCAGCAGCTTAATCGGGGGGGGCTCCTACGAGCAGTACTTC. It codes for CASSLIGGGSYEQYF.

A single count supports this clone. J is TRBJ2-5 and V is TRBV13; 11 bases align to TRBD2. Germline V gives CDR1 PRHDT, CDR2 FYEKMQ (reference sequence). Trimming took 3 bases from V and 4 from J; bases not matched to a gene: 13. The CDR3 sequence is 18 residues long. The CDR3: CASSFEHKLAGDVETQYF. As DNA, the CDR3 is TGTGCCAGCAGCTTCGAACATAAACTAGCGGGAGATGTAGAGACCCAGTACTTC.

This clone appeared a few times. The CDR3 loop reads CASRRQGGHTEAFF. The CDR3 nucleotides read TGTGCCAGTAGGCGGCAGGGTGGGCACACTGAAGCTTTCTTT. The chain recombines TRBV19 with TRBJ1-1; possible D gene TRBD1, 5 bases. The CDR3 spans 14 residues. Germline V gene sequence: CDR1 LNHDA, CDR2 SQIVND (reference sequence). V gave up 6 bases and J gave up 3 bases, with 14 bases separating them. Together with reference TRBV19 and TRBJ1-1, the CDR3 gives the full variable domain: DGGITQSPKYLFRKEGQNVTLSCEQNLNHDAMYWYRQDPGQGLRLIYYSQIVNDFQKGDIAEGYSVSREKKESFPLTVTSAQKNPTAFYLCASRRQGGHTEAFFGQGTRLTVV.

The genes are TRBV2 and TRBJ2-1, with D possibly being TRBD2 (5 bases). Germline CDR1 is SNHLY and CDR2 is FYNNEI. There are 13 residues in the CDR3. V lost 4 bases and J 7 bases, leaving 11 bases between the germline ends. The CDR3: CASSGGNRNEQFF. CDR3 DNA: TGTGCCAGCAGTGGAGGGAATAGAAATGAGCAGTTCTTC.

The gene calls are TRBV10-3 and TRBJ2-3, with D hard to call. Trimming shortened V by 6 bases and J by 0 bases, and 7 bases separated the two germline ends. Germline values: CDR1 ENHRY, CDR2 SYGVKD. The CDR3 runs 13 residues. The CDR3 bases are TGTGCCATCAGCTACCTTAGCACAGATACGCAGTATTTT. Translation: CAISYLSTDTQYF.

V gene TRBV27 combines with J gene TRBJ2-1, with D perhaps matching TRBD1 (5 bases). With 3 bases removed from V and 5 bases from J, the gap between germline ends came to 8 bases. The CDR3 sequence is 13 residues long. Germline-derived CDR1 and CDR2 are MNHEY and SMNVEV (reference sequence). As DNA, the CDR3 is TGTGCCAGCAGTTTCAGGGAAAACAATGAGCAGTTCTTC. Translation gives CASSFRENNEQFF.

The J gene is TRBJ1-5, the V gene TRBV10-2; D is perhaps TRBD1 (6 bases). This CDR3 region has 19 residues. V lost 4 bases and J lost 0, with 22 bases in between. Germline CDR1 is WSHSY and CDR2 is SAAADI. DNA of the CDR3: TGCGCCAGCAGTGGAAGTGGGATGACAGGCGTTAATAGCAATCAGCCCCAGCATTTT. The encoded protein is CASSGSGMTGVNSNQPQHF.

V and J are TRBV10-1 and TRBJ2-2, with TRBD1 identical over 8 bases. The CDR3 sequence is 13 residues long. Germline V CDR1 and CDR2: WNHNN, SYGVQD (reference sequence). With V trimmed by 4 bases and J by 5 bases, 0 bases remained unmatched. The CDR3 region has the DNA TGCGCCAGCAGTGGGACAGGGACCGGGGAGCTGTTTTTT. Its protein is CASSGTGTGELFF.

The chain carries TRBV29-1 and TRBJ1-4; 11 bases agree with TRBD1. This CDR3 is built from 12 residues. Trimming cost V 7 bases and J 7 bases; bases outside gene matches: 2. Looked up from germline, CDR1 is SQVTM and CDR2 is ANQGSEA. For the CDR3, the DNA is TGCAGCGCGGGACAGGGGGTTGAAAAACTGTTTTTT. The encoded protein is CSAGQGVEKLFF.